Sequencing of this T cell receptor (beta chain) was carried out in a study of neoadjuvant nivolumab and ipilimumab in lung cancer. Study-level findings and limits: Pathologic regression was not significantly tied to TCR clonality. Resected tumors had greater TCR richness and clonality than uninvolved lung. Resected-tumor TCR richness correlated positively with pretherapy blood richness.

CDR3 size: 16 residues. V lost 4 bases and J lost 4; bases outside the gene matches: 2. The germline CDR1 and CDR2 sequences are LNHDA and SQIVND (reference sequence). Generated by immunoSEQ multiplex PCR, the TCRdb table keeps only in-frame clones and is missing some. The repertoire has fewer than 25,000 clones, approximately 77% of them found once; the top ten carry more than 20%. With respect to this clone: Antigen unknown.

The V and J genes are TRBV19 and TRBJ2-6; 12 bases align to TRBD2. This sequence was found in an adult with non-small cell lung cancer. The sample was peripheral blood, taken before neoadjuvant nivolumab, alone or with ipilimumab. The CDR3 reads CASSRTSGTGANVLTF. The DNA for the CDR3 is TGTGCCAGTAGTAGGACTAGCGGGACGGGGGCCAACGTCCTGACTTTC. The complete variable domain, with remaining parts taken from reference TRBV19 and TRBJ2-6, reads DGGITQSPKYLFRKEGQNVTLSCEQNLNHDAMYWYRQDPGQGLRLIYYSQIVNDFQKGDIAEGYSVSREKKESFPLTVTSAQKNPTAFYLCASSRTSGTGANVLTFGAGSRLTVL.